Listed here are 2 T cell receptor beta chains from one sample, sequenced in a study of shared clonotypes between healthy human individuals. Sequenced by immunoSEQ multiplex PCR; TCRdb stores in-frame clones only, minus some. The sample lists roughly 300,000 clones; about 73% were seen once. Specimen: memory CD4+ T cells sorted from blood. Subset defined: CD45RA-negative fraction. Receptor source: a man aged 25-45 years in good health.

The V and J genes are TRBV11-2 and TRBJ2-3, with D possibly called TRBD1 or TRBD2 (5 bases each). The CDR3 totals 15 residues. The germline gives CDR1 SGHAT, CDR2 FQNNGV. Trimming shortened V by 2 bases and J by 5 bases, and 14 bases separated the two germline ends. Here the CDR3 DNA reads TGTGCCAGCAGCTTAAAACGGGACCGGGGAGATACGCAGTATTTT. This encodes CASSLKRDRGDTQYF.

CDR3 coding DNA: TGTGCCAGCAGTCCCTCCGTGGGACCCTACGAGCAGTACTTC. Translated, it gives CASSPSVGPYEQYF. V and J are TRBV27 and TRBJ2-7; D possibly matches TRBD1 or TRBD2 (5 bases each). This CDR3 has 14 amino acids. CDR1 is MNHEY, CDR2 SMNVEV, per germline (reference sequence). V gave up 5 bases and J gave up 2 bases, with 13 bases separating them.